The next 6 T cell receptor beta chains were all read from a single sample in a study of blood T cell repertoires in COVID-19. Method: immunoSEQ multiplex PCR; TCRdb's copy keeps in-frame clones and lacks some. Altogether about 250,000 clones are present, 70% to 90% being singletons, with the ten largest covering 0.87%. Material: peripheral blood. Source of these receptors: a human donor with COVID-19, enrolled during active disease. The donor label of this sample is uncertain.

The chain uses TRBV29-1 and TRBJ1-3; D not certain. V dropped 6 bases and J dropped 3 bases, with 12 bases sitting between them. This CDR3 is 13 amino acids long. In germline, CDR1 is SQVTM, CDR2 ANQGSEA. CDR3 sequence (DNA): TGCAGCGTGGCCCTTGGAGGTGGAAACACCATATATTTT. This encodes CSVALGGGNTIYF.

The rearrangement links TRBV5-4 to TRBJ1-4; 9 bases fit TRBD1. Germline CDR1 and CDR2: SGHNT and YYREEE (reference sequence). With 4 bases clipped from V and 7 bases from J, the junction kept 5 bases outside the gene matches. The CDR3 covers 14 residues. The CDR3 is CASSPDRGSEKLFF. As DNA, the CDR3 is TGTGCCAGCAGCCCTGACAGGGGGAGTGAAAAACTGTTTTTT.

The chain carries TRBV10-3 and TRBJ1-2, with TRBD1 matching 9 bases. The J segment lost 4 bases and the V segment lost 6 bases, leaving 9 bases of the junction unmatched. The germline gives CDR1 ENHRY, CDR2 SYGVKD. The CDR3 consists of 15 residues. The CDR3 DNA is TGTGCCATCAGGGTCCTCCGGGACAGGGCCTATGGCTACACCTTC. As protein: CAIRVLRDRAYGYTF.

The chain has TRBV27 and TRBJ1-1; TRBD1 matches at 9 bases. Germline trimming cut 5 bases from V and 0 bases from J; bases unmatched to any gene: 16. Germline CDR1 is MNHEY and CDR2 is SMNVEV (reference sequence). The CDR3 length is 19 residues. The CDR3 loop is CASSRQPTGGGKMNTEAFF. CDR3 sequence (DNA): TGTGCCAGCAGTAGACAACCTACAGGGGGCGGGAAAATGAACACTGAAGCTTTCTTT.

The genes are TRBV10-3 and TRBJ2-3, with a possible D match to TRBD2 (5 bases). Germline V gene sequence: CDR1 ENHRY, CDR2 SYGVKD. CDR3 size: 16 residues. The V and J ends lost 4 bases and 0 bases respectively, with 14 bases between them. CDR3 loop: CAISGPFGGSTDTQYF. The CDR3 region has the DNA TGTGCCATCAGTGGACCTTTCGGCGGGAGCACAGATACGCAGTATTTT.

The chain combines TRBV7-9 with TRBJ2-3; 8 positions agree with TRBD2. After removal of 5 bases from V and 5 bases from J, the junction contained 6 bases not matched to a gene. CDR1 is SEHNR, CDR2 FQNEAQ, per germline (reference sequence). CDR3 size: 14 residues. CDR3 in amino acids: CASSPTGGGDTQYF. In DNA, the CDR3 is TGTGCCAGCAGCCCAACGGGAGGGGGAGATACGCAGTATTTT.